This TCR beta chain is from a study of shared T cell receptors in the human thymus. Profiled with immunoSEQ multiplex PCR; TCRdb holds only in-frame clones, not every one. The sample shows about 380,000 clones, about 95% of them seen only once. The clonotype comes from a human donor. Sequenced input: thymocytes.

The CDR3 loop reads CASSGQTGRALYEQYF. As DNA, the CDR3 is TGTGCCAGCAGTGGCCAGACAGGGAGGGCCCTCTACGAGCAGTACTTC. The genes are TRBV6-1 and TRBJ2-5; D possibly matches TRBD1 or TRBD2 (7 bases each). The better agreement between TRBJ2-7 and the DNA end casts doubt on the J call. The length of the CDR3 is 16 residues. CDR1 and CDR2 from the germline V gene are MNHNS and SASEGT.